Listed below are T cell receptor beta chains from one sample, sequenced in a study of CD8+CD57+ T cells in acquired aplastic anemia. In TCRdb, the reads were re-called with MiXCR into one record per CDR3 protein. The sample shows 170,000 or so distinct CDR3 sequences, about three fifths of them seen only once. Specimen: sorted CD4+, CD8+, or CD8+CD57+ T cells (not recorded which) from PBMCs. Receptors were obtained from a human donor with aplastic anemia. CDR3s leave out the opening cysteine and the closing phenylalanine or tryptophan.

>TRBJ1-1|TRBV9
ASSVSRKDTEAF
>TRBJ2-7|TRBV10-3
AISDLGGSASYEQY
>TRBJ2-2|TRBV19
AGRGTANTGELF
>TRBJ2-1|TRBV10-3
ATRPTSGHNEQF
>TRBJ1-2|TRBV27
ASSLGTGGQGYT
>TRBJ2-1|TRBV5-1
ASSRTSGSRNEQF
>TRBJ1-2|TRBV25-1
ASSDRGGQGHGYT
>TRBJ2-3|TRBV25-1
ASSEFQAVSTDTQY
>TRBJ2-6|TRBV7-3
ASSLMWAGSGANVLT
>TRBJ1-1|TRBV7-2
ASSSATTEAF
>TRBJ1-1|TRBV2
ASSEDRGTNTEAF
>TRBJ1-2|TRBV2
ATITGTDKKGYT
>TRBJ2-3|TRBV7-2
ASTLPPNPTGNTQY
>TRBJ2-5|TRBV6-2/TRBV6-3
AIGLAAQETQY
>TRBJ1-6|TRBV2
ARGKGTGNNSPLH
>TRBJ2-7|TRBV5-1
ASSIGQGGDEQY
>TRBJ2-2|TRBV7-9
ASSSVNTGELF
>TRBJ1-3|TRBV9
ASSVVTGNTIY
>TRBJ2-2|TRBV3-1
ASSQDSREVTGELF
>TRBJ2-7|TRBV20-1
SASRLTYEQY
>TRBJ1-2|TRBV5-4
ASSYEMSGPNYGYT
>TRBJ2-3|TRBV7-6
ASSPTSGSYPDTQY
>TRBJ2-7|TRBV4-1
ASSPYARGDISYEQY
>TRBJ2-7|TRBV20-1
SASRGTRSSYEQY
>TRBJ2-7|TRBV19
ASSRGRTYEQY
>TRBJ2-1|TRBV24-1
ATSDLGEQF
>TRBJ2-7|TRBV20-1
SAYRQGYEQY
>TRBJ1-3|TRBV25-1
ASSEYSTAGNTIY
>TRBJ1-3|TRBV10-3
AISESRPGAGNTIY